The next 27 T cell receptor beta chains were all read from a single sample in a study of T cell responses to AZD1222 COVID-19 vaccine. Here immunoSEQ multiplex PCR was the method, and the copy in TCRdb shows in-frame clones only, minus some. The sample has roughly 97,000 clones; over 75% are singletons. The material sequenced was peripheral blood, taken on day 0 of AZD1222 vaccination. Every receptor here comes from an adult in good health.

This chain connects TRBV5-1 to TRBJ2-7; D remains ambiguous. Germline V gene sequence: CDR1 SGHRS, CDR2 YFSETQ. The CDR3 extends over 13 amino acids. Trimming pared 0 bases from V and 4 bases from J, leaving 8 bases between. The DNA of the CDR3 is TGCGCCAGCAGCTTGGGGCAGAAATACGAGCAGTACTTC. It specifies CASSLGQKYEQYF.

The chain couples TRBV4-3 to TRBJ2-7, with 12 bases fitting TRBD1. Germline trimming cut 0 bases from V and 7 bases from J; bases unmatched to any gene: 7. The CDR3 contains 16 residues. Germline assignment: CDR1 LGHNA and CDR2 YSLEER. Here the CDR3 reads CASSQDMGQGADEQYF. DNA of the CDR3: TGCGCCAGCAGCCAAGATATGGGACAGGGGGCGGATGAGCAGTACTTC.

This chain connects TRBV21-1 to TRBJ2-5; TRBD2, as called in the table, went unchecked against the DNA. TRBV21-1 is a pseudogene segment. The CDR3 totals 18 residues. The CDR3 here is CASRLTPSDWVPQETQYF. Written as DNA, the CDR3 is TGTGCCAGCAGACTCACCCCATCGGACTGGGTCCCACAAGAGACCCAGTACTTC.

For this clone: The same CDR3 is also encoded by other DNA sequences in this sample. The chain has TRBV7-9 and TRBJ2-3, with D unclear. The germline CDR1 and CDR2 sequences are SEHNR and FQNEAQ (reference sequence). The length of the CDR3 is 12 residues. Trimming cost V 5 bases and J 3 bases, with 6 bases left between them. CDR3 sequence (DNA): TGTGCCAGCAGCCCAACAACAGATACGCAGTATTTT. Residues: CASSPTTDTQYF.

V and J are TRBV19 and TRBJ1-1; TRBD1 aligns across 8 bases. Trimming at V came to 7 bases and at J to 4 bases, leaving 8 bases not matched to a gene. The germline CDR1 and CDR2 sequences are LNHDA and SQIVND (reference sequence). This CDR3 has 14 residues. The DNA of the CDR3 is TGTGCCAGTAAACTCCAGGGGGCGGTCACTGAAGCTTTCTTT. It is translated as CASKLQGAVTEAFF.

This clone was recorded once. V is TRBV5-1 and J is TRBJ1-2; D is uncertain. CDR3 length: 14 amino acids. The germline gives CDR1 SGHRS, CDR2 YFSETQ. V lost 7 bases and J lost 0, with 13 bases in between. CDR3 nucleotides: TGCGCCAGCGGCCGAACGGGGACTAACTATGGCTACACCTTC. This gives the protein CASGRTGTNYGYTF.

The chain links TRBV19 to TRBJ2-7; D possibly corresponds to TRBD1 (5 bases). Trimming stripped 4 bases from V and 2 bases from J, with 9 bases between. The CDR3 sequence is 13 residues long. The germline V gene encodes CDR1 LNHDA and CDR2 SQIVND (reference sequence). CDR3 region: CASSNAGPYEQYF. The CDR3 nucleotides read TGTGCCAGTAGTAACGCAGGGCCCTACGAGCAGTACTTC.

The chain couples TRBV3-1 (or the pseudogene TRBV3-2) to TRBJ1-6, with D possibly TRBD1 on 6 matching bases. CDR1 and CDR2 from the germline V gene are LGHDT and YNNKEL (reference sequence). Trimming removed 3 bases from V and 10 bases from J, with 13 bases in between. The CDR3 runs to 14 residues. DNA of the CDR3: TGTGCCAGCAGCCACAGGGGAACCGAGTCACCCCTCCACTTT. Translation gives CASSHRGTESPLHF.

The CDR3 nucleotides read TGTGCCAGCAGCTTATCTGGGGGAGAGGGCTACACCTTC. Protein: CASSLSGGEGYTF. V usage is TRBV7-9 and J usage is TRBJ1-2, with D maybe TRBD1 (5 bases). There are 13 residues in the CDR3. Trimming took 2 bases from V and 8 from J, leaving 12 bases between them. Germline loops: CDR1 SEHNR, CDR2 FQNEAQ (reference sequence).

V and J are TRBV5-4 and TRBJ2-1; D may be TRBD1 (6 bases). CDR1 is SGHNT, CDR2 YYREEE, per germline (reference sequence). The CDR3 spans 14 residues. The ends were cut back, 2 bases at V and 6 bases at J, with 12 bases in the middle. The CDR3, as DNA: TGTGCCAGCAGCTTACAGGGAAGGAGCAATGAGCAGTTCTTC. As protein: CASSLQGRSNEQFF.

The chain joins TRBV10-3 to TRBJ2-5; TRBD2 aligns across 8 bases. Germline V CDR1 and CDR2: ENHRY, SYGVKD. With V trimmed by 5 bases and J by 1 base, 3 bases remained unmatched. The CDR3 extends over 14 amino acids. The CDR3 loop is CAISLAGFQETQYF. The CDR3 DNA sequence: TGTGCCATCAGTTTAGCGGGGTTCCAAGAGACCCAGTACTTC.

The gene calls are TRBV5-1 and TRBJ1-4; 7 bases map to TRBD1. The V gene end was trimmed by 0 bases and the J gene end by 8 bases; junction bases not matched to a gene: 7. CDR1 is SGHRS and CDR2 is YFSETQ in the germline V gene. There are 15 residues in the CDR3. The CDR3 coding sequence is TGCGCCAGCAGCTTGGAAGTGACAGGGAACGAAAAACTGTTTTTT. The encoded protein is CASSLEVTGNEKLFF.

In DNA form, the CDR3 reads TGTGCCAGTGCCGCGGGGGCAAGGAACATTCAGTACTTC. Translation gives CASAAGARNIQYF. This rearrangement joins TRBV19 to TRBJ2-4; D might be TRBD2 (7 bases). V shed 8 bases and J shed 7 bases, with 15 bases lying between them. Germline V lookup: CDR1 LNHDA, CDR2 SQIVND (reference sequence). CDR3 size: 13 residues.

V usage is TRBV6-1 and J usage is TRBJ1-1; D uncertain. Germline V CDR1 and CDR2: MNHNS, SASEGT. CDR3 size: 14 residues. Trimming took 1 base from V and 0 from J, leaving 6 bases between them. The CDR3: CASSEGTVNTEAFF. The CDR3, as DNA: TGTGCCAGCAGTGAAGGCACGGTGAACACTGAAGCTTTCTTT.

Only one count was recorded for this clone. The rearrangement joins TRBV30 to TRBJ2-5, with unresolved D. Germline V gene data show CDR1 as GTSNPN and CDR2 as SVGIG (reference sequence). The CDR3 has 14 amino acids. Trimming stripped 2 bases from V and 2 bases from J, with 12 bases between. The CDR3 sequence is CAWSSGPGQETQYF. CDR3 nucleotides: TGTGCCTGGAGTTCCGGGCCCGGACAAGAGACCCAGTACTTC.

The chain recombines TRBV19 with TRBJ2-7; TRBD1 is a possible D gene (6 bases). The germline CDR1 and CDR2 sequences are LNHDA and SQIVND (reference sequence). V was pared by 3 bases and J by 3 bases, with 9 bases between. The CDR3 runs 13 residues. CDR3 sequence (DNA): TGTGCCAGTAGTATCTCACAGGGCTACGAGCAGTACTTC. This translates into CASSISQGYEQYF.

V is TRBV5-8 and J is TRBJ1-2; D is undetermined. CDR3 size: 13 residues. The V gene lost 2 bases and the J gene lost 7 bases, with 12 bases spanning the gap. Germline CDR1 and CDR2: SGHTS and YDEGEE. The CDR3 region is CASSFGRSSGYTF. The DNA of the CDR3 is TGTGCCAGCAGCTTTGGCAGGAGTAGTGGCTACACCTTC.

The V gene is TRBV7-9, the J gene TRBJ1-2; D not resolved. Trimming left V 3 bases short and J 8 bases short, with 16 bases between. The CDR3 length is 14 residues. Per the germline V gene, CDR1 is SEHNR and CDR2 is FQNEAQ (reference sequence). The CDR3 is CASSLDRPFGGYTF. CDR3 nucleotide sequence: TGTGCCAGCAGCTTGGATCGCCCCTTTGGGGGCTACACCTTC.

The CDR3 nucleotides read TGCGCCAGCAGCCATGGGGCCTTGGGTCGGGATAGCAATCAGCCCCAGCATTTT. Amino acids: CASSHGALGRDSNQPQHF. The chain employs TRBV4-1 and TRBJ1-5, with D possibly matching TRBD1 (5 bases). CDR1 MGHRA and CDR2 YSYEKL come from the germline V gene. V was clipped by 3 bases and J by 0 bases, with 18 bases between them. This CDR3 contains 18 residues.

V is TRBV10-2 and J is TRBJ1-6; D perhaps matches TRBD1 (6 bases). The CDR3 has 16 residues. Germline lookup yields CDR1 WSHSY and CDR2 SAAADI. V lost 4 bases, J lost 9 bases, and 19 bases lay in between. CDR3: CASSASAGGAGSPLHF. CDR3 DNA: TGCGCCAGCAGTGCCTCGGCGGGGGGCGCGGGTTCACCCCTCCACTTT.

This sequence joins TRBV7-9 and TRBJ1-5; D not resolved. Trimming left V 5 bases short and J 4 bases short, with 9 bases between. CDR1 and CDR2 (germline): SEHNR, FQNEAQ (reference sequence). The CDR3 loop spans 13 amino acids. The CDR3 sequence: CASSADGNQPQHF. The CDR3 DNA is TGTGCCAGCAGCGCGGATGGGAATCAGCCCCAGCATTTT.

This chain connects TRBV11-3 to TRBJ1-2; 7 nucleotides match TRBD1. The CDR3 is 13 amino acids. After removal of 5 bases from V and 4 bases from J, the junction contained 4 bases not matched to a gene. CDR1 SGHNT and CDR2 YENEEA come from the germline V gene. The CDR3 coding sequence is TGTGCCAGCAGCCCCAGGGGGGCCTATGGCTACACCTTC. It translates to CASSPRGAYGYTF.

This clone came up once. This chain links TRBV5-1 with TRBJ2-2, with 9 bases fitting TRBD1. Germline values: CDR1 SGHRS, CDR2 YFSETQ. V lost 4 bases to trimming and J lost 4 bases; unmatched junction nucleotides: 14. The CDR3 length is 18 residues. The CDR3 protein is CASSPHGDRVVSTGELFF. Here the CDR3 DNA reads TGCGCCAGCAGCCCCCACGGGGACAGGGTCGTCTCCACCGGGGAGCTGTTTTTT.

The V gene is TRBV30, the J gene TRBJ1-4, with D possibly TRBD1 on 5 matching bases. The CDR3 extends over 13 amino acids. Per germline, CDR1 GTSNPN and CDR2 SVGIG (reference sequence). With 4 bases removed from V and 12 bases from J, the gap between germline ends came to 18 bases. The CDR3 DNA reads as TGTGCCTGGACCGCCGTTACCTCGGGACAACTGTTTTTT. Protein product: CAWTAVTSGQLFF.

This clone was detected only once. V is TRBV7-9 and J is TRBJ2-7; 14 bases map to TRBD2. The V segment lost 1 base and the J segment 2 bases; nucleotides outside the gene matches: 10. Per the germline V gene, CDR1 is SEHNR and CDR2 is FQNEAQ (reference sequence). This CDR3 is built from 19 residues. The CDR3 sequence: CASSLGGLAGALSPYEQYF. CDR3 DNA sequence: TGTGCCAGCAGCTTAGGGGGACTAGCGGGGGCCCTATCCCCCTACGAGCAGTACTTC.

The chain links TRBV6-5 to TRBJ1-2; no reliable D call. The V and J ends lost 2 bases and 0 bases respectively, with 10 bases between them. Germline values: CDR1 MNHEY, CDR2 SVGAGI. This CDR3 spans 15 amino acids. The DNA for the CDR3 is TGTGCCAGCAGTTACAGTAGGGAAGCTAACTATGGCTACACCTTC. Translated, it gives CASSYSREANYGYTF.

This sequence joins TRBV6-5 and TRBJ1-5; D perhaps matches TRBD1 (5 bases). The CDR3 loop spans 14 amino acids. CDR1 is MNHEY, CDR2 SVGAGI, per germline. The V gene lost 2 bases and the J gene lost 4 bases, with 9 bases spanning the gap. The chain's CDR3 is CASSYRGGNQPQHF. The CDR3 coding sequence is TGTGCCAGCAGTTACCGGGGGGGAAATCAGCCCCAGCATTTT.